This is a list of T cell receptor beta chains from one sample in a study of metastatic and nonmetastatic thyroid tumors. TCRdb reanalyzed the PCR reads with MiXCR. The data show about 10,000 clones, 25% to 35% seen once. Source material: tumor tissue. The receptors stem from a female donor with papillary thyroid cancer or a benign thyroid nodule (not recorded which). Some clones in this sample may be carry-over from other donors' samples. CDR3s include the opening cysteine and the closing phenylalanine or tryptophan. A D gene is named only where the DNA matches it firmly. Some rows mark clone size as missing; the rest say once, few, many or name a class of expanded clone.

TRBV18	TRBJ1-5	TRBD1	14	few	TGTGCCAGCTCACTTAACAGGGGGAATCAGCCCCAGCATTTT	CASSLNRGNQPQHF
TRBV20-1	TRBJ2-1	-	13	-	TGCAGTGCAAGCGGTAGCTCCTACAATGAGCAGTTCTTC	CSASGSSYNEQFF
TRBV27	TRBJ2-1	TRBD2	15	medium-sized	TGTGCCAGCAGTCTGACTAGCGGGTCTAACAATGAGCAGTTCTTC	CASSLTSGSNNEQFF
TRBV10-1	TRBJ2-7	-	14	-	TGCGCCAGCAGTGAGGCAGGGGTAGCCGACGAGCAGTACTTC	CASSEAGVADEQYF
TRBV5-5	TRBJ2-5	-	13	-	TGTGCCAGCAGTACGTGGGGGCAGGAGACCCAGTACTTC	CASSTWGQETQYF
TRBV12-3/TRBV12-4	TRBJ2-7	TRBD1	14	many	TGTGCCAGCAGTCCGGGGACAGGGGCCTACGAGCAGTACTTC	CASSPGTGAYEQYF
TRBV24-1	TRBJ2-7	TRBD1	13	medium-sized	TGTGCCACCAGTGAGCCGACAGGGTACGAGCAGTACTTC	CATSEPTGYEQYF
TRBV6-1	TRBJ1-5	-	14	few	TGTGCCAGCAGTGATGAAGGACGCAATCAGCCCCAGCATTTT	CASSDEGRNQPQHF
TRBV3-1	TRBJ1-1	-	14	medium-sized	TGTGCCAGCAGCGGTAATCAGGGGAGCACTGAAGCTTTCTTT	CASSGNQGSTEAFF
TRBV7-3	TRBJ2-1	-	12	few	TGTGCCAGCAGCATTAGTGGTAATGAGCAGTTCTTC	CASSISGNEQFF
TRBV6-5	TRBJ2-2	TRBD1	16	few	TGTGCCAGCAGTACCTCGACAGGGACGAACACCGGGCGGCTGTTTTTT	CASSTSTGTNTGRLFF
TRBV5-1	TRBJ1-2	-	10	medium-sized	TGCGCCAGCAGCTTGGATGGCTACACCTTC	CASSLDGYTF
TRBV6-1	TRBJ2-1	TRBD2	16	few	TGTGCCAGCAGTGGGGGGACTAGCGGGAGTCTGAAGGAGCAGTTCTTC	CASSGGTSGSLKEQFF
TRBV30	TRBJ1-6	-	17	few	TGTGCCTGGAGTGGACCTGCCCAGGGCTCGTATAATTCACCCCTCCACTTT	CAWSGPAQGSYNSPLHF
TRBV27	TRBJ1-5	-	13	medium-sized	TGTGCCAGCACCCTCAGGGTTGGTCAGCCCCAGCATTTT	CASTLRVGQPQHF
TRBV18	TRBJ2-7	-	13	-	TGTGCCAGCTCACCGAGTCAGGACTACGAGCAGTACTTC	CASSPSQDYEQYF